One T cell receptor beta chain is described in this entry. Clones were sequenced by immunoSEQ multiplex PCR, and TCRdb holds only the in-frame ones, with some missing. The sample has just over 350,000 clones, about 90% seen once. The data belong to a study of blood T cell repertoires in COVID-19. Study in general: There were acute and convalescent COVID-19 samples, and they came from the United States, Italy and Spain. Nucleic acid was either cDNA or gDNA, and it came from T cells, B-cell-depleted T cells, or PBMCs.

The CDR3 covers 16 residues. Per germline, CDR1 SGHRS and CDR2 YFSETQ. J lost 2 bases, V lost 4 bases, and 8 bases had no gene match. Recovered status in Cohort 3 required two negative PCRs, clearance, or symptom resolution. The rearrangement uses TRBV5-1 and TRBJ2-1; 8 bases are a match to TRBD1. This clonotype originated in a woman aged 25 to 39 who had recovered from COVID-19. The sample was PBMCs or T cells enriched from blood (not recorded which). The DNA of the CDR3 is TGCGCCAGCAGCACGGACAGGGACGTTGCCTACAATGAGCAGTTCTTC. Translating gives CASSTDRDVAYNEQFF.